This T cell receptor (beta chain) emerged from a study of CD8 T cells in Susac syndrome. A quantity of roughly 0.5 to 1 ug RNA underwent reverse transcription using random hexamers. TCRdb reanalysed the immunoSEQ multiplex PCR reads using MiXCR and keeps one entry per CDR3 protein. This sample has some 190,000 distinct CDR3 sequences, with around 95% found just once. Per germline, CDR1 MNHEY and CDR2 SVGEGT. The V gene lost 8 bases and the J gene lost 5 bases, with 12 bases spanning the gap. The CDR3 is made up of 12 amino acids. Sequencing was performed on CD4+ T cells from PBMCs. This TCR came from a human donor with multiple sclerosis. This rearrangement joins TRBV6-2 or TRBV6-3 to TRBJ1-2; no clear D. This CDR3 reads CASLGRIYGYTF. Here the CDR3 DNA reads TGTGCCAGCCTAGGACGGATATATGGCTACACCTTC.